Presented here are 18 T cell receptor beta chains from one specimen sequenced in a study of blood T cell repertoires in COVID-19. Here immunoSEQ multiplex PCR was the method, and the copy in TCRdb shows in-frame clones only, minus some. The sample has nearly 30,000 clones, 80% to 90% seen once. Input material: peripheral blood. These receptors came from a human donor in a cohort sampled during active COVID-19.

The genes are TRBV4-2 and TRBJ2-2; the match to TRBD2 covers 9 bases. The trim removed 0 bases at V and 0 bases at J, leaving 5 bases unmatched. This CDR3 contains 18 residues. CDR1 LGHNA and CDR2 YNFKEQ come from the germline V gene. The chain's CDR3 is CASSQETSGFSNTGELFF. The CDR3 DNA reads TGTGCCAGCAGCCAAGAAACTAGCGGGTTTTCGAACACCGGGGAGCTGTTTTTT.

This clone appeared a few times. The genes are TRBV7-9 and TRBJ1-6, with 8 bases identical to TRBD1. The CDR3 runs 15 residues. Germline V gene sequence: CDR1 SEHNR, CDR2 FQNEAQ (reference sequence). V was pared by 7 bases and J by 7 bases, with 9 bases of the junction left unmatched. The CDR3 sequence is CASNLDREPNSPLHF. The CDR3 DNA reads TGTGCCAGCAACCTGGACAGGGAGCCGAATTCACCCCTCCACTTT.

This clone was detected only once. The V gene is TRBV18, the J gene TRBJ2-7; tentatively, D is TRBD1 (5 bases). V dropped 3 bases and J dropped 4 bases, with 13 bases sitting between them. Germline CDR1 reads KGHSH; CDR2 reads LQKENI. The CDR3 runs to 14 residues. The CDR3 DNA sequence: TGTGCCAGCTCACCTCGGCAGGGTGGGTACGAGCAGTACTTC. It yields the protein CASSPRQGGYEQYF.

The V gene is TRBV6-2 or TRBV6-3, the J gene TRBJ2-4; D might be TRBD2 (6 bases). Germline CDR1 MNHEY, CDR2 SVGEGT. This CDR3 has 15 amino acids. V lost 6 bases and J lost 3, with 15 bases in between. The CDR3 DNA reads TGTGCCAGCAGCCGACTAGTAGGAGGCAAAAACATTCAGTACTTC. Protein product: CASSRLVGGKNIQYF.

The chain carries TRBV5-1 and TRBJ2-5; D uncertain. V was pared by 1 base and J by 2 bases, with 12 bases between. This CDR3 is 15 amino acids long. Germline CDR1 and CDR2: SGHRS and YFSETQ. Here the CDR3 reads CASSLLSRQQETQYF. The CDR3 bases are TGCGCCAGCAGCTTGTTGTCCCGACAACAAGAGACCCAGTACTTC. The full variable domain, completed using reference TRBV5-1 and TRBJ2-5, is KAGVTQTPRYLIKTRGQQVTLSCSPISGHRSVSWYQQTPGQGLQFLFEYFSETQRNKGNFPGRFSGRQFSNSRSEMNVSTLELGDSALYLCASSLLSRQQETQYFGPGTRLLVL.

V and J are TRBV9 and TRBJ1-2, with D possibly being TRBD1 (6 bases). Between the trimmed V and J ends, which lost 3 bases and 5 bases, there was a span of 8 bases. CDR3 length: 12 amino acids. Germline CDR1 and CDR2: SGDLS and YYNGEE. The CDR3 loop is CASSEGTYGYTF. CDR3 in DNA: TGTGCCAGCAGCGAGGGGACATATGGCTACACCTTC. The whole variable domain, filled in from reference TRBV9 and TRBJ1-2, reads DSGVTQTPKHLITATGQRVTLRCSPRSGDLSVYWYQQSLDQGLQFLIQYYNGEERAKGNILERFSAQQFPDLHSELNLSSLELGDSALYFCASSEGTYGYTFGSGTRLTVV.

The gene calls are TRBV3-1 (or the pseudogene TRBV3-2) and TRBJ1-3; 9 nucleotides match TRBD1. After removal of 6 bases from V and 0 bases from J, the junction contained 6 bases not matched to a gene. Germline V gene lookup returns CDR1 LGHDT and CDR2 YNNKEL (reference sequence). This CDR3 has 16 amino acids. CDR3 in DNA: TGTGCCAGCAGTCGTCAGGGACAGGGCTCTGGAAACACCATATATTTT. It is translated as CASSRQGQGSGNTIYF.

The CDR3 sequence is CATWTGGYNEKLFF. The CDR3 DNA reads TGTGCCACATGGACGGGGGGGTATAATGAAAAACTGTTTTTT. J is TRBJ1-4 and V is TRBV28, with D possibly being TRBD1 (5 bases). V lost 10 bases and J 4 bases, leaving 16 bases between the germline ends. The CDR3 spans 14 residues. Germline lookup yields CDR1 MDHEN and CDR2 SYDVKM.

There are a few counts of this clone. This chain uses TRBV2 with TRBJ2-3; 12 positions match TRBD2. Trimming cost V 5 bases and J 6 bases; bases outside gene matches: 6. CDR3 size: 15 residues. Germline V gene lookup returns CDR1 SNHLY and CDR2 FYNNEI. The CDR3, as DNA: TGTGCCAGCAGTCGGACTAGCGGGGATCTGGATACGCAGTATTTT. The encoded protein is CASSRTSGDLDTQYF. The variable domain in full, completed from reference TRBV2 and TRBJ2-3, reads EPEVTQTPSHQVTQMGQEVILRCVPISNHLYFYWYRQILGQKVEFLVSFYNNEISEKSEIFDDQFSVERPDGSNFTLKIRSTKLEDSAMYFCASSRTSGDLDTQYFGPGTRLTVL.

This clone was seen a handful of times. The V gene is TRBV19, the J gene TRBJ1-2; a weak D match, TRBD1 (5 bases). The germline V and J ends were trimmed by 5 bases and 2 bases, with 15 bases remaining between them. The CDR3 extends over 15 amino acids. Germline assignment: CDR1 LNHDA and CDR2 SQIVND (reference sequence). This CDR3 is CASSPDPWTNYGYTF. CDR3 coding DNA: TGTGCCAGTAGTCCCGACCCCTGGACAAACTATGGCTACACCTTC. The variable domain in full, with the rest retrieved from reference TRBV19 and TRBJ1-2, is DGGITQSPKYLFRKEGQNVTLSCEQNLNHDAMYWYRQDPGQGLRLIYYSQIVNDFQKGDIAEGYSVSREKKESFPLTVTSAQKNPTAFYLCASSPDPWTNYGYTFGSGTRLTVV.

This sequence joins TRBV11-2 and TRBJ2-1, with 8 positions matching TRBD2. V lost 0 bases to trimming and J lost 8 bases; unmatched junction nucleotides: 3. Per germline, CDR1 SGHAT and CDR2 FQNNGV. The CDR3 is 14 amino acids. DNA for the CDR3: TGTGCCAGCAGCTTAGAGCGGACTAGCCATGAGCAGTTCTTC. The encoded protein is CASSLERTSHEQFF. Together with reference TRBV11-2 and TRBJ2-1, the CDR3 gives the full variable domain: EAGVAQSPRYKIIEKRQSVAFWCNPISGHATLYWYQQILGQGPKLLIQFQNNGVVDDSQLPKDRFSAERLKGVDSTLKIQPAKLEDSAVYLCASSLERTSHEQFFGPGTRLTVL.

The chain has TRBV4-2 and TRBJ2-5, with 8 bases lining up with TRBD1. Germline V gives CDR1 LGHNA, CDR2 YNFKEQ. Trimming removed 0 bases from V and 7 bases from J; junction bases left unmatched: 10. The CDR3 covers 16 residues. The CDR3 loop reads CASSQDIGRGRGTQYF. The CDR3 nucleotides read TGTGCCAGCAGCCAAGATATTGGCAGGGGGCGCGGGACCCAGTACTTC.

This sequence joins TRBV20-1 and TRBJ1-5; D not resolved. Between the trimmed V and J ends, which lost 3 bases and 2 bases, there was a span of 8 bases. The V gene's germline CDR1 is DFQATT and CDR2 SNEGSKA (reference sequence). The length of the CDR3 is 13 residues. The CDR3 here is CSASTRGNQPQHF. CDR3 nucleotide sequence: TGCAGTGCTAGTACCCGGGGCAATCAGCCCCAGCATTTT.

This chain joins TRBV4-1 and TRBJ2-5; unclear D gene. With 0 bases removed from V and 9 bases from J, the gap between germline ends came to 17 bases. The length of the CDR3 is 15 residues. Germline CDR1 and CDR2: MGHRA and YSYEKL. The CDR3 bases are TGCGCCAGCAGCCAAGATTTAGCAATGAGAGTGGCCCAGTACTTC. Its protein is CASSQDLAMRVAQYF.

This clone has only one observation. The gene calls are TRBV7-2 and TRBJ1-6; 7 bases align to TRBD1. This CDR3 region has 14 residues. From germline, CDR1 is SGHTA and CDR2 FQGNSA. V gave up 5 bases and J gave up 7 bases; unmatched junction bases: 5. The CDR3 bases are TGTGCCAGCAGCGCTCAGGGGGGAAATTCACCCCTCCACTTT. It specifies CASSAQGGNSPLHF.

This chain joins TRBV11-2 and TRBJ2-1, with 16 bases that match TRBD2. Germline CDR1 and CDR2: SGHAT and FQNNGV. Trimming took 5 bases from V and 8 from J; bases not matched to a gene: 6. The CDR3 spans 16 residues. The CDR3 protein is CASSRGLAGGLYEQFF. The CDR3 bases are TGTGCCAGCAGCAGGGGACTAGCGGGGGGGCTGTATGAGCAGTTCTTC.

The J gene is TRBJ2-7, the V gene TRBV18; D possibly corresponds to TRBD2 (6 bases). The CDR3 covers 14 residues. Germline V lookup: CDR1 KGHSH, CDR2 LQKENI. The ends were cut back, 6 bases at V and 7 bases at J, with 19 bases in the middle. The CDR3 coding sequence is TGTGCCAGCTCGCCCGAGCGGGCTTCTTTAGAGCAGTACTTC. The encoded protein is CASSPERASLEQYF.

The chain uses TRBV30 and TRBJ2-7; D perhaps matches TRBD1 (5 bases). The V gene lost 8 bases and the J gene lost 0 bases, with 14 bases spanning the gap. Germline values: CDR1 GTSNPN, CDR2 SVGIG (reference sequence). The CDR3 runs 13 residues. The CDR3 protein is CALKTALSYEQYF. The CDR3 DNA reads as TGTGCCCTAAAGACAGCTCTCTCCTACGAGCAGTACTTC.